This T cell receptor beta chain was observed in a study of blood T cells in healthy people across ages. In the study overall: The template switching approach captured approximately one barcoded beta molecule for every two T cells.

This clonotype is a singleton in its sample. The authors ran a second PCR of about 6 to 11 cycles using a sample-barcoded 5' primer and a J-beta primer mix. Sequencing of every sample gave 2.5 million or more CDR3-containing paired-end reads. TCRdb redid the calling of the 5' RACE reads with MiXCR, one entry per CDR3 protein. The table has 700,000 or so distinct CDR3 sequences, around 43% seen once. Germline V lookup: CDR1 MDHEN, CDR2 SYDVKM. CDR3 size: 17 residues. J gave up 3 bases and V 7 bases, and 14 bases lay outside the gene matches. Sequencing was done on a sample of blood. The gene calls are TRBV28 and TRBJ2-2, with 7 bases identical to TRBD1. This sequence was found in a man aged 80 or over in good health. DNA for the CDR3: TGTGCCAGCACTCTCGGGAAAGGGGGCACTTACACCGGGGAGCTGTTTTTT. Residues: CASTLGKGGTYTGELFF.